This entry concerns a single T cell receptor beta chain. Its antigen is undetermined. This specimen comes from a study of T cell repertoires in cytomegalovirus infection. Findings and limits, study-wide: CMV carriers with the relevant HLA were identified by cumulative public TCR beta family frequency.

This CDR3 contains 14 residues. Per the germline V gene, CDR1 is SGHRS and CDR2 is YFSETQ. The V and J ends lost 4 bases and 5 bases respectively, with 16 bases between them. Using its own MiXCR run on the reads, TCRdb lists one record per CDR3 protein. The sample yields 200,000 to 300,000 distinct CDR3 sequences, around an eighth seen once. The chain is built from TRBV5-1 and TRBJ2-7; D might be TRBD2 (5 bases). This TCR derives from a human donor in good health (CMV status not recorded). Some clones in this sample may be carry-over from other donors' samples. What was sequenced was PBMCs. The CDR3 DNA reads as TGCGCCAGCAGCCACCCCCTAGCTGGGGACGAGCAGTACTTC. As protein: CASSHPLAGDEQYF.